This T cell receptor beta chain was documented in a study of blood T cell repertoires in COVID-19. In the study overall: Samples of COVID-19 (acute and convalescent) were obtained from the United States, Italy and Spain. The analysed material was cDNA or gDNA that came from T cells, B-cell-depleted T cells, or PBMCs.

Methods used by the authors: Estimation of nucleated cell counts was performed using reference gene primer amplification. Sequencing was performed with immunoSEQ multiplex PCR; in TCRdb, only in-frame clones are kept and a portion is missing. V, J and clone size are taken as reported in that table, and D and trimming were inferred from the DNA itself. The sample lists around 260,000 clones, around nine tenths occurring once. This CDR3 comprises 14 residues. V lost 0 bases to trimming and J lost 10 bases, with 13 bases between them. Germline-derived CDR1 and CDR2 are MNHEY and SVGEGT. The TCR sequence derives from a middle-aged man who had recovered from COVID-19. V gene TRBV6-2 or TRBV6-3 combines with J gene TRBJ2-1; D might be TRBD2 (6 bases). Sequenced sample: peripheral blood. The CDR3 sequence is CASSYSDTRGEQFF. The CDR3 region has the DNA TGTGCCAGCAGTTACTCGGACACTCGGGGGGAGCAGTTCTTC.